This TCR beta chain derives from a study of blood T cell repertoires in COVID-19. The V and J ends lost 4 bases and 1 base respectively, with 7 bases between them. Germline V CDR1 and CDR2: LGHDT, YNNKEL (reference sequence). This CDR3 has 14 residues. Clones were sequenced by immunoSEQ multiplex PCR, and TCRdb holds only the in-frame ones, with some missing. Of 250,000 to 300,000 clones listed, roughly 88% were seen once; the top ten hold roughly 7%. This TCR derives from a woman in her 30s who had recovered from COVID-19. Sequencing was performed on peripheral blood. The V gene is TRBV3-1 (or the pseudogene TRBV3-2), the J gene TRBJ1-4; D is ambiguous. The CDR3 spells CASSPGITNEKLFF. CDR3 DNA sequence: TGTGCCAGCAGCCCCGGGATAACTAATGAAAAACTGTTTTTT.